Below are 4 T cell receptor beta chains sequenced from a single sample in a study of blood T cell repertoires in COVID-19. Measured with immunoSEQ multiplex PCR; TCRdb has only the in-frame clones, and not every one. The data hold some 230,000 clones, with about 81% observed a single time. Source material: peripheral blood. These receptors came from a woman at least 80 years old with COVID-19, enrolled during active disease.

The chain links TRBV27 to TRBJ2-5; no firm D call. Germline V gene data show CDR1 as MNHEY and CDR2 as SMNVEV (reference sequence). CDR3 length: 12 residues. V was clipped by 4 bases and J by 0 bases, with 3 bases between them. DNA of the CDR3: TGTGCCAGCAGTTCGTACCAAGAGACCCAGTACTTC. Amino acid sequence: CASSSYQETQYF.

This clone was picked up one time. For the CDR3, the DNA is TGTGCCAGCAGCCCCCAGACAATCGGGACAGGGACCGCCAAGGGGGAGCTGTTTTTT. It translates to CASSPQTIGTGTAKGELFF. The chain recombines TRBV5-4 with TRBJ2-2, with 9 nucleotides matching TRBD1. Germline CDR1 SGHNT, CDR2 YYREEE (reference sequence). Trimming cost V 4 bases and J 8 bases; bases outside gene matches: 21. This CDR3 is built from 19 residues.

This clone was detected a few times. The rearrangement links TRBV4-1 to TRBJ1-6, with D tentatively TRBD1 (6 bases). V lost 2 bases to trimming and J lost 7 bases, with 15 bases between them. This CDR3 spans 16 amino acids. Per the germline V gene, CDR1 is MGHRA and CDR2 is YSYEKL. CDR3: CASSQPDRVDNSPLHF. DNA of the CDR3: TGCGCCAGCAGCCAACCGGACAGAGTCGACAATTCACCCCTCCACTTT.

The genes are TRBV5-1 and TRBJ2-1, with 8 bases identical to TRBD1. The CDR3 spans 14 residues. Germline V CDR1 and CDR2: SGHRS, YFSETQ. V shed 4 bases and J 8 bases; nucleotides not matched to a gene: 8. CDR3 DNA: TGCGCCAGCAGCCTCGGACAGGGTTGGGATGAGCAGTTCTTC. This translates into CASSLGQGWDEQFF. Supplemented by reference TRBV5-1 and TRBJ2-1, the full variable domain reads KAGVTQTPRYLIKTRGQQVTLSCSPISGHRSVSWYQQTPGQGLQFLFEYFSETQRNKGNFPGRFSGRQFSNSRSEMNVSTLELGDSALYLCASSLGQGWDEQFFGPGTRLTVL.